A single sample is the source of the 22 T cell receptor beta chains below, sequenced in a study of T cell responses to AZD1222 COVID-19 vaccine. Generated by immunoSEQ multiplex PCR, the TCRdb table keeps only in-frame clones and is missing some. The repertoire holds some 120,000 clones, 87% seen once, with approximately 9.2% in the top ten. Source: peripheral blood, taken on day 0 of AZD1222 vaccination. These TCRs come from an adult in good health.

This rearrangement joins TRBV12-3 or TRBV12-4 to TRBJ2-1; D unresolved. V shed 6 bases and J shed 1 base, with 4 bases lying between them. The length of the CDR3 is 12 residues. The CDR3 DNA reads TGTGCCAGCAGCGCTTCCTACAATGAGCAGTTCTTC. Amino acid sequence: CASSASYNEQFF.

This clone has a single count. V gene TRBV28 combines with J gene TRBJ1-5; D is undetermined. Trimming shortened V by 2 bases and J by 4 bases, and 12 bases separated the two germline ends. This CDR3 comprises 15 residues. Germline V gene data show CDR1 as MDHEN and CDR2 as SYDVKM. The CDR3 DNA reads TGTGCCAGCAGTTTACCATCACTAGGTAATCAGCCCCAGCATTTT. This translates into CASSLPSLGNQPQHF.

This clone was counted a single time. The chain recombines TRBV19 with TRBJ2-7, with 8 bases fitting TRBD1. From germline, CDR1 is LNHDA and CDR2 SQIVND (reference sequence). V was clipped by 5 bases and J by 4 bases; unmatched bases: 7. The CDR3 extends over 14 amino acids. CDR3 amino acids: CASSPRNRGYEQYF. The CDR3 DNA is TGTGCCAGTAGTCCCCGGAACAGGGGGTACGAGCAGTACTTC.

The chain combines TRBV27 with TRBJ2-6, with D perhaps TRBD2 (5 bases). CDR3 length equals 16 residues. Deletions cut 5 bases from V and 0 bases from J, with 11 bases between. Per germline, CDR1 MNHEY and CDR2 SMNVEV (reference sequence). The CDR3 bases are TGTGCCAGCAGTCGGGGTAAGGTCTCTGGGGCCAACGTCCTGACTTTC. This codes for CASSRGKVSGANVLTF.

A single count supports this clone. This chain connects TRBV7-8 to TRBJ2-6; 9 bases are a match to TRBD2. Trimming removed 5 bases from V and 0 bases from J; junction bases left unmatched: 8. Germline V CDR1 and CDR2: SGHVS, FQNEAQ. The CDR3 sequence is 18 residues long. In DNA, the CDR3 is TGTGCCAGCAGCCGCCGGGGAGCGGGGGGCTCTGGGGCCAACGTCCTGACTTTC. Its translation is CASSRRGAGGSGANVLTF.

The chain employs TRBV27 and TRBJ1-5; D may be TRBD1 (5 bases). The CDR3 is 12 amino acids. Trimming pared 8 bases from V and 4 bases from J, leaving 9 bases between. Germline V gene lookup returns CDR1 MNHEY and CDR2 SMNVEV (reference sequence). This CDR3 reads CASAGPNQPQHF. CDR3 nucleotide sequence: TGTGCCAGCGCGGGACCAAATCAGCCCCAGCATTTT.

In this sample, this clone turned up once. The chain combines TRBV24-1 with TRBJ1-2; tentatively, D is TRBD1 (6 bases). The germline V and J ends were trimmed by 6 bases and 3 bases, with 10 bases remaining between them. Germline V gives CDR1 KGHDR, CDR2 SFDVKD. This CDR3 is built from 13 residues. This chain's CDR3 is CATSPGADYGYTF. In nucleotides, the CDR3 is TGTGCCACCAGTCCAGGGGCCGACTATGGCTACACCTTC.

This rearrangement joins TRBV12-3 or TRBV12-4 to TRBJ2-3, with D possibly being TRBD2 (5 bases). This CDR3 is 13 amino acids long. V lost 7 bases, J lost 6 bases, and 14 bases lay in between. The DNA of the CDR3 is TGTGCCAGCACCGGCGGACTGGGGGATACGCAGTATTTT. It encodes CASTGGLGDTQYF.

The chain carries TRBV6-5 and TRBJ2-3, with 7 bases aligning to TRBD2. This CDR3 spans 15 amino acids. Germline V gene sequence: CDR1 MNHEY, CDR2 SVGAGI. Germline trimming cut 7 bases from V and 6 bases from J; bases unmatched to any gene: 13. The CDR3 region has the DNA TGTGCCAGCAAGCCGGGCGCAGGGAGGGAGGATACGCAGTATTTT. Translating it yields CASKPGAGREDTQYF.

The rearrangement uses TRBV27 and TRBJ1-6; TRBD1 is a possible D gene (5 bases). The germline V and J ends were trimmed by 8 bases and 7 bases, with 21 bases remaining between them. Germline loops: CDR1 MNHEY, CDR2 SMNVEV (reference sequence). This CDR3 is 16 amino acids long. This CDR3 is CASCLWGFSANSPLHF. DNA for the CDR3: TGTGCCAGCTGCCTGTGGGGGTTTTCGGCGAATTCACCCCTCCACTTT.

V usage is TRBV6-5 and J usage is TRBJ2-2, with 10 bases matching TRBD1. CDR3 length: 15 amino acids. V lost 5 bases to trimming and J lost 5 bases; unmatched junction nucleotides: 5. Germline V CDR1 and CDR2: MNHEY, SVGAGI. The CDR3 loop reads CASSTGTGETGELFF. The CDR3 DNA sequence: TGTGCCAGCAGTACTGGGACAGGGGAGACCGGGGAGCTGTTTTTT.

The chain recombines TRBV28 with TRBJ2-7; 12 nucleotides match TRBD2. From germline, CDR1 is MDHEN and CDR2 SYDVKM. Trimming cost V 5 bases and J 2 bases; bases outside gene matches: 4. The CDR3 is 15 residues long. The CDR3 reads CASSDPSGRAYEQYF. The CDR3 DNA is TGTGCCAGCAGTGACCCTAGCGGGAGGGCCTACGAGCAGTACTTC.

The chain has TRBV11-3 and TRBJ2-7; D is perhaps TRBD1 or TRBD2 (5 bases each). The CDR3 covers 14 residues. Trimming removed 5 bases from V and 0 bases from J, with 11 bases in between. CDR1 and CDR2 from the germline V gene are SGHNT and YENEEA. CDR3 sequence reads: CASSPRDVSYEQYF. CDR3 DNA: TGTGCCAGCAGCCCCCGGGACGTCTCCTACGAGCAGTACTTC.

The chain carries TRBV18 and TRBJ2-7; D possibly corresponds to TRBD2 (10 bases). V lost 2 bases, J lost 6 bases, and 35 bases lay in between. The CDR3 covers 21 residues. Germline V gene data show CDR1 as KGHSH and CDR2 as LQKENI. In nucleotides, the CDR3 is TGTGCCAGCTCACCAAGCCCGGGACAGGGATCTAGCGGGAGCCTGAGGGGCGAGCAGTACTTC. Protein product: CASSPSPGQGSSGSLRGEQYF.

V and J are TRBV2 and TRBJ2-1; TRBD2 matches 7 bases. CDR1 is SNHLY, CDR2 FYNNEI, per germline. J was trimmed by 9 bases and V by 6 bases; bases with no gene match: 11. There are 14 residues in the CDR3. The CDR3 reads CASRRTGTTIEQFF. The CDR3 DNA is TGTGCCAGCAGGAGAACCGGGACTACGATTGAGCAGTTCTTC.

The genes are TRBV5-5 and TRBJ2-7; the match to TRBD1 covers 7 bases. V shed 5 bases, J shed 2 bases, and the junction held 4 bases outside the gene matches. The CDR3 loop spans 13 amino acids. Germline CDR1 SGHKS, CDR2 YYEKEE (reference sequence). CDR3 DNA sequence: TGTGCCAGCAGTCGACAGGGCGCCTACGAGCAGTACTTC. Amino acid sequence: CASSRQGAYEQYF.

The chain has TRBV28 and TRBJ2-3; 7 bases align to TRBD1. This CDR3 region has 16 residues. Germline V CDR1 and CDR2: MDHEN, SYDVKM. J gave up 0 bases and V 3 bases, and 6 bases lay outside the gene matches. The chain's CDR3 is CASSLQGVTSTDTQYF. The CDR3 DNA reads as TGTGCCAGCAGTTTGCAGGGGGTAACTAGCACAGATACGCAGTATTTT.

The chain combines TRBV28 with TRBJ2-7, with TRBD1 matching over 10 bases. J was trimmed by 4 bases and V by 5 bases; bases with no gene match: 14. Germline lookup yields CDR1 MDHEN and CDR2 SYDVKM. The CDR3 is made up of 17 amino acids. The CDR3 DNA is TGTGCCAGCAGTGCTATCCCCGGGACAGGGGTAGAATACGAGCAGTACTTC. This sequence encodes CASSAIPGTGVEYEQYF.

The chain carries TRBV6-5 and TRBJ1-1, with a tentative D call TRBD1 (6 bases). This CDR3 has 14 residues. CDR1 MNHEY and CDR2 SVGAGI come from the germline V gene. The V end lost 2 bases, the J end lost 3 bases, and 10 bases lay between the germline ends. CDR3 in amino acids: CASSYGGAYTEAFF. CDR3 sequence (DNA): TGTGCCAGCAGTTACGGGGGGGCGTACACTGAAGCTTTCTTT.

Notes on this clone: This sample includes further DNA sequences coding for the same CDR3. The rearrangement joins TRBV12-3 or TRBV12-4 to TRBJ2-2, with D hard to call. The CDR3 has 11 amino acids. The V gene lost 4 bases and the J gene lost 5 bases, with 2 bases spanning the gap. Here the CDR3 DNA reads TGTGCCAGCAGTTCGACCGGGGAGCTGTTTTTT. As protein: CASSSTGELFF.

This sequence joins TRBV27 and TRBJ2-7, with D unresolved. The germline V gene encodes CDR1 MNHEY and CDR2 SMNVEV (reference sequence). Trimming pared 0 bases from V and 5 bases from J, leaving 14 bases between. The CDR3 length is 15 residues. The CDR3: CASSLSPYGTNEQYF. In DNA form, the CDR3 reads TGTGCCAGCAGTTTATCCCCGTACGGTACCAACGAGCAGTACTTC.

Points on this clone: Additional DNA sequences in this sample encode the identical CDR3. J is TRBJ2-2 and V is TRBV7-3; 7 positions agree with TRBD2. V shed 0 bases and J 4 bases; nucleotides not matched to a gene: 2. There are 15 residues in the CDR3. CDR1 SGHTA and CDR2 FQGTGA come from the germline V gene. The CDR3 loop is CASSLTGGGTGELFF. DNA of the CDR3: TGTGCCAGCAGCTTAACGGGGGGGGGCACCGGGGAGCTGTTTTTT.